What follows are 11 T cell receptor beta chains derived from one specimen sequenced in a study of immune heterogeneity within non-small cell lung tumors. Template was bulk tumor genomic DNA, 550 to 650 ng per sample. Several biopsies were collected from each primary tumor during surgery. They were spaced as far apart as possible within the tumor mass. Samples came from untreated patients having curative surgery for newly diagnosed non-small cell lung cancer. CDR3 of TCR beta was amplified by multiplex PCR that used 32 V and 13 J primers. TCRdb re-called the multiplex PCR reads with MiXCR, one entry per CDR3 protein. The table records under 25,000 distinct CDR3 sequences, about 30% of them present only once. Source material: lung tumor tissue. These receptors all stem from a man between 35 and 55 years old with non-small cell lung cancer.

Concerning this clonotype itself: Mismatch with germline at one junction end may stem from a read error. The V call is TRBV27, the J call TRBJ2-7; 8 bases align to TRBD2. CDR1 and CDR2 (germline): MNHEY, SMNVEV (reference sequence). This CDR3 comprises 20 residues. The chain's CDR3 is CASSLTVRYREGHSSYEQSF. The CDR3 coding sequence is TGTGCCAGCAGCCTAACGGTTAGGTACCGGGAGGGACACAGCTCCTACGAGCAGTCCTTC.

This clonotype was recorded many times. The CDR3 protein is CASTGGVTQYF. Written as DNA, the CDR3 is TGTGCCAGTACGGGCGGGGTAACGCAGTATTTT. V and J are TRBV19 and TRBJ2-3; D is perhaps TRBD2 (6 bases). V lost 7 bases, J lost 9 bases, and 11 bases lay in between. CDR3 length: 11 amino acids. CDR1 is LNHDA and CDR2 is SQIVND in the germline V gene (reference sequence).

The rearrangement uses TRBV24-1 and TRBJ2-2; tentative D call: TRBD2 (6 bases). CDR1 KGHDR and CDR2 SFDVKD come from the germline V gene. The V end lost 7 bases, the J end lost 0 bases, and 11 bases lay between the germline ends. CDR3 length: 15 amino acids. The CDR3 nucleotides are TGTGCCACCAGGGCGGGACGCTCGAACACCGGGGAGCTGTTTTTT. It is translated as CATRAGRSNTGELFF.

Sample share makes this clonotype medium-sized. This chain connects TRBV12-3 or TRBV12-4 to TRBJ1-2, with D unclear. Trimming shortened V by 2 bases and J by 2 bases, and 6 bases separated the two germline ends. The CDR3 is made up of 13 amino acids. The CDR3 DNA is TGTGCCAGCAGTTTATGGAAGAACTATGGCTACACCTTC. Encoded protein: CASSLWKNYGYTF.

This clonotype was observed at least ten times. The gene calls are TRBV6-6 and TRBJ2-7, with D perhaps TRBD1 (5 bases). Germline CDR1 and CDR2: MNHNY and SVGAGI (reference sequence). CDR3 length equals 13 residues. Trimming took 0 bases from V and 5 from J, leaving 8 bases between them. The CDR3 spells CASSYSTEHEQYF. CDR3 nucleotide sequence: TGTGCCAGCAGTTACTCGACAGAACACGAGCAGTACTTC.

Notes on this clonotype: A much larger clonotype is one base distant, so this may be a read error. V is TRBV19 and J is TRBJ2-7, with D possibly being TRBD2 (6 bases). The CDR3 is 11 amino acids. Per the germline V gene, CDR1 is LNHDA and CDR2 is SQIVND (reference sequence). The CDR3 region is CASSRGYEKYF. DNA for the CDR3: TGTGCCAGTAGCCGGGGGTACGAGAAGTACTTC.

This rearrangement joins TRBV6-1 to TRBJ2-2; D possibly corresponds to TRBD2 (6 bases). The CDR3 runs to 15 residues. In germline, CDR1 is MNHNS, CDR2 SASEGT. Trimming cost V 6 bases and J 6 bases, with 17 bases left between them. The CDR3 is CASREGSNIAGELFF. As DNA, the CDR3 is TGTGCCAGCAGGGAGGGTTCTAATATCGCCGGGGAGCTGTTTTTT.

This clonotype was detected once. With a much larger clone just one base away, this may be a read error. This sequence joins TRBV3-1 and TRBJ1-6, with 7 bases fitting TRBD1. CDR1 LGHDT and CDR2 YNNKEL come from the germline V gene (reference sequence). CDR3 length: 17 amino acids. The CDR3 DNA is TGTGCCAGCACCCAAGGGGGCAGGATCTCCTATAATTCACCCCTCCACTTT. Translated: CASTQGGRISYNSPLHF.

As regards this clonotype: A read error may explain this, as a much larger clone is one base away. This chain joins TRBV19 and TRBJ1-2, with D hard to call. Germline CDR1 and CDR2: LNHDA and SQIVND (reference sequence). Trimming stripped 0 bases from V and 3 bases from J, with 14 bases between. CDR3 length: 16 amino acids. This chain's CDR3 is CASSIDHGDSHYGYTF. The CDR3 DNA follows: TGTGCCAGTAGTATAGATCATGGGGATTCGCACTATGGCTACACCTTC.

This clonotype has ten or more counts. The chain recombines TRBV6-5 with TRBJ2-3; 13 bases are a match to TRBD2. Germline loops: CDR1 MNHEY, CDR2 SVGAGI. The CDR3 contains 19 residues. V was pared by 2 bases and J by 0 bases, with 8 bases of the junction left unmatched. This CDR3 reads CASSYPTSGRVTSTDTQYF. DNA for the CDR3: TGTGCCAGCAGTTACCCTACTAGCGGGAGGGTTACTAGCACAGATACGCAGTATTTT.

This chain connects TRBV4-3 to TRBJ2-1; D is unclear. Trimming left V 4 bases short and J 8 bases short, with 12 bases between. The CDR3 runs 13 residues. CDR1 and CDR2 from the germline V gene are LGHNA and YSLEER. For the CDR3, the DNA is TGCGCCAGCAGCCTCACGGCGCCCGATGAGCAGTTCTTC. Its protein is CASSLTAPDEQFF.